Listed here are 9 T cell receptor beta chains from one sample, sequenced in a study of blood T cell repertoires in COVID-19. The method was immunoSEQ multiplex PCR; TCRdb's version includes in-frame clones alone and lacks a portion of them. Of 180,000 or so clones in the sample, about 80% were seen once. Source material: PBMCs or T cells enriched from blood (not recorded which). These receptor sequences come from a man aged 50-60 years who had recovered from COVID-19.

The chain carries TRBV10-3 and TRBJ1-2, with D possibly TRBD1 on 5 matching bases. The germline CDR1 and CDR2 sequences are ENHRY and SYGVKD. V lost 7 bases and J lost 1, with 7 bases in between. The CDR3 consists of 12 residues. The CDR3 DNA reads TGTGCCATCACCGACAGTAACTATGGCTACACCTTC. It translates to CAITDSNYGYTF.

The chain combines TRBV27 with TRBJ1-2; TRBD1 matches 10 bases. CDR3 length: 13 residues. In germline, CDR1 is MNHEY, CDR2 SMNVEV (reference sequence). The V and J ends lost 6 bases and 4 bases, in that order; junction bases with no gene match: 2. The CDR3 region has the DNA TGTGCCAGCAGGGGACAGGGGAGCTATGGCTACACCTTC. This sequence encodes CASRGQGSYGYTF.

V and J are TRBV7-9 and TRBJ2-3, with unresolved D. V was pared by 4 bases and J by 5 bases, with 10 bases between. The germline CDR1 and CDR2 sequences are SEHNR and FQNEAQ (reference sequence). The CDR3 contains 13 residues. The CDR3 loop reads CASSSWSVDTQYF. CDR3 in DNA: TGTGCCAGCAGCTCTTGGTCGGTAGATACGCAGTATTTT.

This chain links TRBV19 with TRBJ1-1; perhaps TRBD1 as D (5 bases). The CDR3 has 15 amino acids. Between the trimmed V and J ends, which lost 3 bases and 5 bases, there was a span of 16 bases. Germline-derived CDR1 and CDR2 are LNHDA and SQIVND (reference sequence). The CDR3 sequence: CASSMGGLGGTEAFF. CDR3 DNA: TGTGCCAGTAGTATGGGGGGACTCGGGGGTACTGAAGCTTTCTTT.

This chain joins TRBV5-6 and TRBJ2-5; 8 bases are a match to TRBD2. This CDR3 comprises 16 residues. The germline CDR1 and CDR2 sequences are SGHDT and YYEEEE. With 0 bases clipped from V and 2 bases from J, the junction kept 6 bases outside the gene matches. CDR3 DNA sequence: TGTGCCAGCAGCTTGGCCGGTAGCGGGGAACAAGAGACCCAGTACTTC. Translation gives CASSLAGSGEQETQYF. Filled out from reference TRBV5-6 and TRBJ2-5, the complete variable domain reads DAGVTQSPTHLIKTRGQQVTLRCSPKSGHDTVSWYQQALGQGPQFIFQYYEEEERQRGNFPDRFSGHQFPNYSSELNVNALLLGDSALYLCASSLAGSGEQETQYFGPGTRLLVL.

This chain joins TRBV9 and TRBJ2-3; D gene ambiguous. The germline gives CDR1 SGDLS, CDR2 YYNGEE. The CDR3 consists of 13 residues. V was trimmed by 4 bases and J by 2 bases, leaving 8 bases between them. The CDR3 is CASSPLPTDTQYF. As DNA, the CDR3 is TGTGCCAGCAGCCCCCTCCCCACAGATACGCAGTATTTT.

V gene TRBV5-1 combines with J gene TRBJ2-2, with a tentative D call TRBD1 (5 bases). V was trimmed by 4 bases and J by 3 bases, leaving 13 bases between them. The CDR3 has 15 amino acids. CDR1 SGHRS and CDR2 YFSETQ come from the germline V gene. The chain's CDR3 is CASSTLQGYTGELFF. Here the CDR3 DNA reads TGCGCCAGCAGCACCCTTCAGGGTTACACCGGGGAGCTGTTTTTT.

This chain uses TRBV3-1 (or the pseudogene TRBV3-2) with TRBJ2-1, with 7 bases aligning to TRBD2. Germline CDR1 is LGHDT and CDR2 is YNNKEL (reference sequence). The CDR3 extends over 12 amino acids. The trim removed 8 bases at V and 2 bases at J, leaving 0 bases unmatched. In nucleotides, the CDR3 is TGTGCCAGCGGACTAGCCTACAATGAGCAGTTCTTC. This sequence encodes CASGLAYNEQFF.

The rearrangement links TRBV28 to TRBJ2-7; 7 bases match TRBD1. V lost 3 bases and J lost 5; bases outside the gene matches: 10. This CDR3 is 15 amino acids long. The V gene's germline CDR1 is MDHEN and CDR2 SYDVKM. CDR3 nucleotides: TGTGCCAGCAGTTTTATAGGGGGCGTCGTTGACGAGCAGTACTTC. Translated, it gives CASSFIGGVVDEQYF. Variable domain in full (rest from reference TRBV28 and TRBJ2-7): DVKVTQSSRYLVKRTGEKVFLECVQDMDHENMFWYRQDPGLGLRLIYFSYDVKMKEKGDIPEGYSVSREKKERFSLILESASTNQTSMYLCASSFIGGVVDEQYFGPGTRLTVT.